Below are 25 T cell receptor beta chains sequenced from a single sample in a study of shared clonotypes between healthy human individuals. Sequenced by immunoSEQ multiplex PCR; TCRdb stores in-frame clones only, minus some. The table lists 660,000 or so clones, about 96% of them singletons. In the naive CD8 group, cells lacked CD45RO and were positively selected for CCR7, so terminally differentiated effector memory CD45RA+ cells were left out. Sequencing was carried out using naive CD8+ T cells sorted from blood. Receptor source: a woman aged 25 to 39 in good health.

The rearrangement links TRBV7-9 to TRBJ1-2, with 10 nucleotides matching TRBD1. The V gene end was trimmed by 5 bases and the J gene end by 2 bases; junction bases not matched to a gene: 5. The CDR3 covers 15 residues. In germline, CDR1 is SEHNR, CDR2 FQNEAQ (reference sequence). CDR3 bases: TGTGCCAGCAGCCATAGACAGGGGGCCAACTATGGCTACACCTTC. Its protein product is CASSHRQGANYGYTF.

The chain is built from TRBV4-1 and TRBJ1-2; no firm D call. Trimming cost V 0 bases and J 7 bases, with 9 bases left between them. The CDR3 runs to 13 residues. Per germline, CDR1 MGHRA and CDR2 YSYEKL. The CDR3 spells CASSQDMRAGYTF. CDR3 DNA: TGCGCCAGCAGCCAAGATATGAGGGCTGGCTACACCTTC.

The V call is TRBV28, the J call TRBJ1-1; weak D call: TRBD1 (6 bases). V lost 6 bases and J lost 4, with 9 bases in between. This CDR3 comprises 12 residues. Germline assignment: CDR1 MDHEN and CDR2 SYDVKM. CDR3 DNA sequence: TGTGCCAGCAGCACAGGGTTCACTGAAGCTTTCTTT. Its protein product is CASSTGFTEAFF. Variable domain in full (rest from reference TRBV28 and TRBJ1-1): DVKVTQSSRYLVKRTGEKVFLECVQDMDHENMFWYRQDPGLGLRLIYFSYDVKMKEKGDIPEGYSVSREKKERFSLILESASTNQTSMYLCASSTGFTEAFFGQGTRLTVV.

The chain joins TRBV27 to TRBJ1-1, with D uncertain. V was clipped by 3 bases and J by 3 bases, with 8 bases between them. Germline V CDR1 and CDR2: MNHEY, SMNVEV (reference sequence). This CDR3 is 13 amino acids long. Here the CDR3 DNA reads TGTGCCAGCAGTTTTGGGGTATACACTGAAGCTTTCTTT. Protein: CASSFGVYTEAFF.

The chain employs TRBV6-6 and TRBJ1-6, with D hard to call. The germline V gene encodes CDR1 MNHNY and CDR2 SVGAGI (reference sequence). The CDR3 loop spans 14 amino acids. Trimming removed 4 bases from V and 10 bases from J, with 14 bases in between. The CDR3 DNA follows: TGTGCCAGCAGTTTCACCGGAGGAGGATCACCCCTCCACTTT. As protein: CASSFTGGGSPLHF.

As regards this clone: The same CDR3 also results from other DNA sequences found in this sample. The chain carries TRBV28 and TRBJ2-5; no reliable D call. The CDR3 has 11 residues. Germline CDR1 reads MDHEN; CDR2 reads SYDVKM. Trimming shortened V by 2 bases and J by 5 bases, and 3 bases separated the two germline ends. The CDR3 region has the DNA TGTGCCAGCAGTTTAGCGGAGACCCAGTACTTC. Translation gives CASSLAETQYF.

The chain links TRBV13 to TRBJ2-3, with TRBD2 matching 13 bases. Trimming removed 5 bases from V and 8 bases from J; junction bases left unmatched: 13. CDR1 is PRHDT, CDR2 FYEKMQ, per germline (reference sequence). The CDR3 sequence is 17 residues long. The CDR3 DNA reads as TGTGCCAGCAGCCCAACCGGGACTAGCGGGGTCCGTGGTACGCAGTATTTT. Protein sequence: CASSPTGTSGVRGTQYF.

V gene TRBV7-6 combines with J gene TRBJ1-2; no firm D call. The germline CDR1 and CDR2 sequences are SGHVS and FNYEAQ. This CDR3 region has 13 residues. V lost 2 bases and J 7 bases, leaving 11 bases between the germline ends. The CDR3 protein is CASSLSGAGGYTF. The CDR3 nucleotides are TGTGCCAGCAGCTTAAGCGGTGCGGGTGGCTACACCTTC. The whole variable domain, filled in from reference TRBV7-6 and TRBJ1-2, reads GAGVSQSPRYKVTKRGQDVALRCDPISGHVSLYWYRQALGQGPEFLTYFNYEAQQDKSGLPNDRFSAERPEGSISTLTIQRTEQRDSAMYRCASSLSGAGGYTFGSGTRLTVV.

The chain is built from TRBV28 and TRBJ1-2, with a possible D match to TRBD1 (6 bases). V was pared by 5 bases and J by 8 bases, with 30 bases between. The CDR3 is 18 residues long. CDR1 and CDR2 (germline): MDHEN, SYDVKM. The CDR3 loop reads CASSPTVAGARVDRGYTF. CDR3 nucleotide sequence: TGTGCCAGCAGTCCAACCGTGGCAGGGGCCCGGGTAGACAGGGGCTACACCTTC.

A single count supports this clone. The chain's CDR3 is CASSFGLASDEQYF. The CDR3 DNA follows: TGTGCCAGCAGTTTCGGACTAGCGTCTGACGAGCAGTACTTC. V and J are TRBV28 and TRBJ2-7; TRBD2 matches 9 bases. This CDR3 region has 14 residues. The germline gives CDR1 MDHEN, CDR2 SYDVKM. With 3 bases clipped from V and 5 bases from J, the junction kept 5 bases outside the gene matches.

The rearrangement joins TRBV23-1 to TRBJ2-1; no reliable D call. TRBV23-1 is assigned to the ORF class and has an uncertain function. V lost 2 bases to trimming and J lost 6 bases, with 23 bases between them. The CDR3 spans 18 residues. CDR3 amino acids: CASSQDPFRGDKRNEQFF. The CDR3 coding sequence is TGCGCCAGCAGTCAAGACCCATTTCGTGGCGACAAGCGCAATGAGCAGTTCTTC.

About this clone itself: The conserved closing phenylalanine or tryptophan is absent in this CDR3, likely reflecting a read error. This chain links TRBV29-1 with TRBJ1-2; 7 bases are shared with TRBD1. Looked up from germline, CDR1 is SQVTM and CDR2 is ANQGSEA. The trim removed 4 bases at V and 4 bases at J, leaving 12 bases unmatched. CDR3 length equals 15 residues. The CDR3 loop is CSVGGGAVRSYGYTL. The CDR3 bases are TGCAGCGTTGGAGGGGGCGCAGTGCGTAGCTATGGCTACACCCTC.

This clone was recorded once. The V call is TRBV11-1, the J call TRBJ2-5, with 7 bases lining up with TRBD1. The J segment lost 3 bases and the V segment lost 1 base, leaving 17 bases of the junction unmatched. The CDR3 is 19 amino acids. Germline V gene data show CDR1 as SGHAT and CDR2 as FQDESV (reference sequence). The CDR3 DNA follows: TGTGCCAGCAGCTTAGAACGAGGACAGGAAGGGAAGTGGGAAGAGACCCAGTACTTC. Translating it yields CASSLERGQEGKWEETQYF.

The V and J genes are TRBV29-1 and TRBJ2-2; 11 nucleotides agree with TRBD2. CDR1 and CDR2 from the germline V gene are SQVTM and ANQGSEA. CDR3 length: 13 amino acids. After removal of 6 bases from V and 7 bases from J, the junction contained 4 bases not matched to a gene. For the CDR3, the DNA is TGCAGCGTACTAGCGGGAGCGAACGGGGAGCTGTTTTTT. Translation gives CSVLAGANGELFF.

The V and J genes are TRBV6-1 and TRBJ1-2; no firm D call. Germline V lookup: CDR1 MNHNS, CDR2 SASEGT. V was shortened by 10 bases and J by 6 bases, with 21 bases between the two germline ends. This CDR3 is 14 amino acids long. The CDR3 DNA sequence: TGTGCCATCCCGAAGGTGGCTTCGGTTGATGGCTACACCTTC. This codes for CAIPKVASVDGYTF.

CDR3 amino acids: CASSYVPGSHNEQFF. In DNA form, the CDR3 reads TGTGCCAGCAGTTACGTCCCGGGGTCCCACAATGAGCAGTTCTTC. The chain has TRBV28 and TRBJ2-1, with D possibly being TRBD2 (5 bases). Germline CDR1 reads MDHEN; CDR2 reads SYDVKM. This CDR3 has 15 residues. V gave up 4 bases and J gave up 5 bases, with 15 bases separating them.

As concerns this clone: Other DNA sequences within the sample encode an identical CDR3. The V gene is TRBV28, the J gene TRBJ2-3; 7 positions agree with TRBD1. The V segment lost 5 bases and the J segment 3 bases; nucleotides outside the gene matches: 5. The CDR3 has 14 amino acids. Germline assignment: CDR1 MDHEN and CDR2 SYDVKM. The CDR3 nucleotides are TGTGCCAGCAGTCAACTGACAGGGACAGATACGCAGTATTTT. Translation: CASSQLTGTDTQYF.

The genes are TRBV9 and TRBJ2-7; D perhaps matches TRBD1 (6 bases). The CDR3 loop spans 13 amino acids. Trimming removed 4 bases at V and 2 bases at J, with 10 bases between. Per the germline V gene, CDR1 is SGDLS and CDR2 is YYNGEE. Here the CDR3 DNA reads TGTGCCAGCAGCCCAGGGGAGACCTACGAGCAGTACTTC. Residues: CASSPGETYEQYF.

The genes are TRBV27 and TRBJ2-7; 14 bases agree with TRBD2. J lost 6 bases, V lost 5 bases, and 6 bases had no gene match. The CDR3 runs to 15 residues. Germline CDR1 is MNHEY and CDR2 is SMNVEV (reference sequence). The DNA for the CDR3 is TGTGCCAGCAGTGACACGGGACTAGCGGGAGTCGAGCAGTACTTC. Encoded protein: CASSDTGLAGVEQYF.

The chain recombines TRBV9 with TRBJ1-4, with a possible D match to TRBD1 (5 bases). Germline values: CDR1 SGDLS, CDR2 YYNGEE. Trimming took 0 bases from V and 1 from J, leaving 7 bases between them. The CDR3 contains 15 residues. The CDR3 sequence: CASSVEGVTNEKLFF. The CDR3 DNA sequence: TGTGCCAGCAGCGTAGAAGGGGTAACTAATGAAAAACTGTTTTTT. Complete variable domain (other parts from reference TRBV9 and TRBJ1-4): DSGVTQTPKHLITATGQRVTLRCSPRSGDLSVYWYQQSLDQGLQFLIQYYNGEERAKGNILERFSAQQFPDLHSELNLSSLELGDSALYFCASSVEGVTNEKLFFGSGTQLSVL.

The rearrangement links TRBV28 to TRBJ2-7; D is undetermined. Germline lookup yields CDR1 MDHEN and CDR2 SYDVKM. The V end was cut by 5 bases, the J end by 7 bases, with 15 bases between. This CDR3 has 13 amino acids. DNA for the CDR3: TGTGCCAGCAGTCCCCTCTTGAATGGAGAGCAGTACTTC. Protein product: CASSPLLNGEQYF. Full variable domain (rest looked up from reference TRBV28 and TRBJ2-7): DVKVTQSSRYLVKRTGEKVFLECVQDMDHENMFWYRQDPGLGLRLIYFSYDVKMKEKGDIPEGYSVSREKKERFSLILESASTNQTSMYLCASSPLLNGEQYFGPGTRLTVT.

In regard to this clone: Other nucleotide sequences from this sample produce the same CDR3. V gene TRBV27 combines with J gene TRBJ2-7; TRBD2 matches at 9 bases. The germline CDR1 and CDR2 sequences are MNHEY and SMNVEV (reference sequence). V shed 4 bases and J 3 bases; nucleotides not matched to a gene: 4. The CDR3 length is 14 residues. This CDR3 reads CASSYLAGSYEQYF. The CDR3 DNA follows: TGTGCCAGCAGTTACCTAGCGGGGAGCTACGAGCAGTACTTC.

V usage is TRBV6-1 and J usage is TRBJ1-2; tentative D call: TRBD1 (6 bases). Trimming cost V 3 bases and J 4 bases, with 15 bases left between them. Germline CDR1 is MNHNS and CDR2 is SASEGT. This CDR3 region has 15 residues. The CDR3 DNA follows: TGTGCCAGCAGTGAGACAGGCCTAACTTTCTATGGCTACACCTTC. Translation gives CASSETGLTFYGYTF.

The chain combines TRBV11-2 with TRBJ1-4; D remains unclear. V dropped 0 bases and J dropped 8 bases, with 10 bases sitting between them. The V gene's germline CDR1 is SGHAT and CDR2 FQNNGV. The CDR3 length is 14 residues. The CDR3 reads CASSLESKGEKLFF. CDR3 sequence (DNA): TGTGCCAGCAGCTTAGAGTCAAAGGGCGAAAAACTGTTTTTT.

The chain employs TRBV15 and TRBJ2-7, with D perhaps TRBD1 (6 bases). V lost 2 bases and J lost 4, with 12 bases in between. Germline CDR1 is LNHNV and CDR2 is YYDKDF (reference sequence). The CDR3 consists of 14 residues. The CDR3 reads CATSRQGMGYEQYF. The DNA of the CDR3 is TGTGCCACCAGCAGACAGGGGATGGGGTACGAGCAGTACTTC. The whole variable domain, filled in from reference TRBV15 and TRBJ2-7, reads DAMVIQNPRYQVTQFGKPVTLSCSQTLNHNVMYWYQQKSSQAPKLLFHYYDKDFNNEADTPDNFQSRRPNTSFCFLDIRSPGLGDTAMYLCATSRQGMGYEQYFGPGTRLTVT.